These 21 T cell receptor beta chains were sequenced from one sample in a study of blood T cell repertoires in COVID-19. Repertoires were generated with immunoSEQ multiplex PCR, while TCRdb's copy carries only in-frame clones and drops some. The sample has 200,000 to 250,000 clones; 85% are singletons. Sequenced input: peripheral blood. These receptors were obtained from a woman aged 60-75 years with active or convalescent COVID-19.

This clone was counted a few times. V usage is TRBV7-2 and J usage is TRBJ1-5; TRBD1 matches 12 bases. CDR1 is SGHTA, CDR2 FQGNSA, per germline. The CDR3 is 15 amino acids. V was clipped by 5 bases and J by 7 bases; unmatched bases: 6. The CDR3 DNA reads as TGTGCCAGCAGCCGGGACAGGGGGCGGGAGCAGCCCCAGCATTTT. Translated: CASSRDRGREQPQHF.

The chain links TRBV6-1 to TRBJ2-1, with D possibly being TRBD2 (5 bases). CDR3 size: 13 residues. Germline values: CDR1 MNHNS, CDR2 SASEGT. With 2 bases removed from V and 8 bases from J, the gap between germline ends came to 10 bases. The CDR3 nucleotides read TGTGCCAGCAGTGAAAGGCTAGCCGATGAGCAGTTCTTC. Its translation is CASSERLADEQFF.

The chain is built from TRBV23-1 and TRBJ2-5; 14 nucleotides line up with TRBD2. TRBV23-1 is annotated as an ORF whose role is uncertain. This CDR3 has 18 residues. V trimming: 0 bases; J trimming: 3 bases; junction bases outside the gene matches: 6. Here the CDR3 reads CASSQSTSGGAGEETQYF. In DNA form, the CDR3 reads TGCGCCAGCAGTCAATCGACTAGCGGGGGGGCGGGAGAAGAGACCCAGTACTTC.

For this clone: Its ends do not fully match the called genes, so a read error is possible. The chain couples TRBV7-7 to TRBJ2-1; the D is unclear. Germline CDR1 reads SSHAT; CDR2 reads FNYEAQ (reference sequence). The CDR3 totals 13 residues. DNA for the CDR3: TGTGCTAGCAGCGCGGCTTTGTACAATGAGCAGTTCTTC. Residues: CASSAALYNEQFF.

V usage is TRBV24-1 and J usage is TRBJ2-1; 9 positions match TRBD2. CDR1 and CDR2 (germline): KGHDR, SFDVKD. Trimming took 5 bases from V and 4 from J; bases not matched to a gene: 5. CDR3 length equals 15 residues. The CDR3 here is CATSVGSGSYNEQFF. The CDR3 DNA sequence: TGTGCCACCAGTGTTGGTAGCGGGAGTTACAATGAGCAGTTCTTC.

The V and J genes are TRBV7-8 and TRBJ2-3; tentative D call: TRBD2 (6 bases). The CDR3 sequence is 16 residues long. CDR1 is SGHVS and CDR2 is FQNEAQ in the germline V gene. Trimming removed 3 bases at V and 0 bases at J, with 13 bases between. DNA of the CDR3: TGTGCCAGCAGCTTCCTACTAGCCCCTAGCACAGATACGCAGTATTTT. It is translated as CASSFLLAPSTDTQYF.

This sequence joins TRBV3-1 (or the pseudogene TRBV3-2) and TRBJ2-1; 7 bases map to TRBD1. CDR1 and CDR2 (germline): LGHDT, YNNKEL (reference sequence). V was clipped by 4 bases and J by 0 bases; unmatched bases: 9. The CDR3 consists of 17 residues. DNA for the CDR3: TGTGCCAGCAGCCCGTTCGGACAGGTAAGCTCCTACAATGAGCAGTTCTTC. Protein sequence: CASSPFGQVSSYNEQFF.

To note about this clone: Germline and junction disagree at one end, which may indicate a read error. This chain connects TRBV13 to TRBJ2-1, with 14 bases aligning to TRBD2. The CDR3 is 20 amino acids. In germline, CDR1 is PRHDT, CDR2 FYEKMQ (reference sequence). The CDR3 protein is CASSCSVPGLAGVPFAGQIF. CDR3 coding DNA: TGTGCCAGCAGCTGCTCTGTCCCGGGACTAGCGGGAGTGCCTTTCGCAGGCCAGATCTTC.

The chain recombines TRBV24-1 with TRBJ1-2; 7 nucleotides match TRBD1. J gave up 3 bases and V 4 bases, and 4 bases lay outside the gene matches. Per the germline V gene, CDR1 is KGHDR and CDR2 is SFDVKD. The length of the CDR3 is 14 residues. The CDR3 coding sequence is TGTGCCACCAGTGACAAAGGGACAGACTATGGCTACACCTTC. It codes for CATSDKGTDYGYTF.

This sequence joins TRBV7-8 and TRBJ1-1; D is unclear. The CDR3 covers 15 residues. Germline V lookup: CDR1 SGHVS, CDR2 FQNEAQ. V was trimmed by 1 base and J by 2 bases, leaving 11 bases between them. CDR3 in amino acids: CASSLGSGANTEAFF. The CDR3, as DNA: TGTGCCAGCAGCTTAGGATCTGGAGCAAACACTGAAGCTTTCTTT.

The chain uses TRBV7-8 and TRBJ1-5, with TRBD1 as a possible D gene (5 bases). Trimming took 4 bases from V and 4 from J, leaving 11 bases between them. From germline, CDR1 is SGHVS and CDR2 FQNEAQ. The CDR3 is 14 amino acids. The DNA for the CDR3 is TGTGCCAGCAGCTGGGGCAGCAAGAATCAGCCCCAGCATTTT. Translated: CASSWGSKNQPQHF.

This chain links TRBV15 with TRBJ2-3, with a weak D call TRBD1 (5 bases). Trimming left V 0 bases short and J 3 bases short, with 10 bases between. Germline lookup yields CDR1 LNHNV and CDR2 YYDKDF (reference sequence). The CDR3 sequence is 15 residues long. The CDR3 region has the DNA TGTGCCACCAGCAGAGATCGGACAAGGACAGATACGCAGTATTTT. It encodes CATSRDRTRTDTQYF.

The V and J genes are TRBV7-8 and TRBJ2-5, with 7 bases lining up with TRBD1. Germline trimming cut 0 bases from V and 4 bases from J; bases unmatched to any gene: 8. Germline V gene lookup returns CDR1 SGHVS and CDR2 FQNEAQ. This CDR3 has 16 residues. The CDR3 DNA reads TGTGCCAGCAGCTTAGCTTCACAGGGGATAGGAGAGACCCAGTACTTC. Residues: CASSLASQGIGETQYF.

The V call is TRBV5-1, the J call TRBJ1-1; D is unclear. The ends were cut back, 0 bases at V and 10 bases at J, with 13 bases in the middle. The CDR3 consists of 13 residues. CDR1 is SGHRS and CDR2 is YFSETQ in the germline V gene. This CDR3 is CASSLGGSWIAFF. The CDR3 nucleotides read TGCGCCAGCAGCTTGGGAGGATCATGGATAGCTTTCTTT.

The V call is TRBV30, the J call TRBJ2-2; D perhaps matches TRBD2 (6 bases). V lost 1 base, J lost 6 bases, and 12 bases lay in between. Per germline, CDR1 GTSNPN and CDR2 SVGIG (reference sequence). CDR3 size: 14 residues. In DNA form, the CDR3 reads TGTGCCTGGAGTGCGAACGTAGCGGCCGGGGAGCTGTTTTTT. This gives the protein CAWSANVAAGELFF.

In DNA, the CDR3 is TGTGCCAGCAGTTCGGGACTGCGTGAAGCTTTCTTT. This translates into CASSSGLREAFF. The chain employs TRBV12-3 or TRBV12-4 and TRBJ1-1; TRBD1 is a possible D gene (5 bases). This CDR3 is 12 amino acids long. Trimming left V 4 bases short and J 7 bases short, with 10 bases between.

This chain links TRBV19 with TRBJ2-1, with a possible D match to TRBD1 (5 bases). The germline CDR1 and CDR2 sequences are LNHDA and SQIVND (reference sequence). This CDR3 has 15 amino acids. Trimming took off 0 bases at V and 5 bases at J, with 11 bases between the two ends. CDR3 nucleotide sequence: TGTGCCAGTAGTATAGATCAGGGTCCCCACAATGAGCAGTTCTTC. As protein: CASSIDQGPHNEQFF.

The rearrangement uses TRBV30 and TRBJ2-7; tentatively, D is TRBD1 (6 bases). This CDR3 is 12 amino acids long. In germline, CDR1 is GTSNPN, CDR2 SVGIG (reference sequence). Trimming stripped 7 bases from V and 2 bases from J, with 12 bases between. This chain's CDR3 is CAYTTGPYEQYF. DNA of the CDR3: TGTGCCTACACGACAGGCCCCTACGAGCAGTACTTC.

The chain joins TRBV5-5 to TRBJ2-7; maybe TRBD2 (5 bases). V lost 4 bases to trimming and J lost 3 bases, with 17 bases between them. The length of the CDR3 is 15 residues. CDR1 is SGHKS and CDR2 is YYEKEE in the germline V gene (reference sequence). The CDR3 DNA follows: TGTGCCAGCAGCGGAGGCCCAGACGGAAACTACGAGCAGTACGTC. Protein: CASSGGPDGNYEQYV.

J is TRBJ2-5 and V is TRBV7-9, with a possible D match to TRBD1 (5 bases). The CDR3 sequence is 14 residues long. The germline V and J ends were trimmed by 2 bases and 1 base, with 8 bases remaining between them. In germline, CDR1 is SEHNR, CDR2 FQNEAQ (reference sequence). CDR3 nucleotides: TGTGCCAGCAGCTTATCAGGGCCCCAAGAGACCCAGTACTTC. Protein: CASSLSGPQETQYF.

The chain uses TRBV4-1 and TRBJ1-2; D unclear. Trimming shortened V by 4 bases and J by 7 bases, and 16 bases separated the two germline ends. The CDR3 totals 14 residues. Germline values: CDR1 MGHRA, CDR2 YSYEKL. CDR3: CASSLSDGNTGYTF. The CDR3 region has the DNA TGCGCCAGCAGCCTCAGCGACGGAAATACTGGCTACACCTTC.